The 24 T cell receptor beta chains presented below share a single source sample, sequenced in a study of regulatory T cells in long-lasting Graves disease. Arm-PCR of CDR3 regions with iRepertoire HTBI primers generated TCR beta libraries. TCRdb recomputed calls from the multiplex PCR reads with MiXCR, one row per CDR3 protein. The top ten hold roughly 35% of the sample, which has about 310,000 distinct CDR3 sequences, about 20% seen once. Stated time point: newly diagnosed GD, antithyroid drugs for less than 3 months. There was RNA extracted from PBMCs, and the TCR library was made from it. The sequenced sample was peripheral blood mononuclear cells (PBMCs), obtained at new diagnosis, from a patient treated with antithyroid drugs. The receptor set was obtained from a female donor with Graves disease.

This clonotype was observed many times. This chain links TRBV5-1 with TRBJ2-1; the match to TRBD2 covers 8 bases. Germline-derived CDR1 and CDR2 are SGHRS and YFSETQ. Trimming took 5 bases from V and 6 from J; bases not matched to a gene: 10. The CDR3 contains 15 residues. The CDR3 region is CASRLPGGPLNEQFF. CDR3 nucleotides: TGCGCCAGCAGGCTTCCGGGAGGGCCCCTCAATGAGCAGTTCTTC.

This clonotype has at least ten counts. The rearrangement uses TRBV28 and TRBJ2-3; D may match TRBD1 or TRBD2 (5 bases each). The CDR3 consists of 18 residues. The V gene's germline CDR1 is MDHEN and CDR2 SYDVKM. Trimming took off 2 bases at V and 2 bases at J, with 20 bases between the two ends. The CDR3: CASSLVLLRGSYTDTQYF. CDR3 bases: TGTGCCAGCAGTTTAGTTCTACTTCGGGGCAGCTACACAGATACGCAGTATTTT.

This clonotype was seen repeatedly, ten times or more. The rearrangement links TRBV20-1 to TRBJ1-1; D gene unclear. Germline CDR1 is DFQATT and CDR2 is SNEGSKA (reference sequence). The CDR3 runs 13 residues. V shed 3 bases and J shed 4 bases, with 12 bases lying between them. The CDR3 DNA follows: TGCAGTGCTAGTCACCCCGGAGGCACTGAAGCTTTCTTT. This translates into CSASHPGGTEAFF.

This clonotype appeared many times. The J gene is TRBJ2-5, the V gene TRBV15; D is perhaps TRBD2 (6 bases). Germline CDR1 and CDR2: LNHNV and YYDKDF (reference sequence). This CDR3 contains 15 residues. The V gene lost 3 bases and the J gene lost 5 bases, with 16 bases spanning the gap. The CDR3 sequence: CATSSSWRDGETQYF. The CDR3 region has the DNA TGTGCCACCAGCAGTAGCTGGCGGGACGGGGAGACCCAGTACTTC.

The sample holds a few counts of this clonotype. The chain couples TRBV6-2 or TRBV6-3 to TRBJ2-5, with D uncertain. CDR1 and CDR2 from the germline V gene are MNHEY and SVGEGT. The CDR3 length is 12 residues. The V gene lost 5 bases and the J gene lost 9 bases, with 13 bases spanning the gap. The CDR3 sequence: CASSPTRRPQYF. CDR3 DNA sequence: TGTGCCAGCAGTCCGACCCGACGGCCCCAGTACTTC.

This clonotype was detected many times. V gene TRBV12-3 or TRBV12-4 combines with J gene TRBJ2-4, with 8 bases aligning to TRBD2. With V trimmed by 5 bases and J by 3 bases, 9 bases remained unmatched. CDR3 size: 16 residues. CDR3 bases: TGTGCCAGCAGTCGGGGGGGGGGCATCGTCAAAAACATTCAGTACTTC. It encodes CASSRGGGIVKNIQYF.

This clonotype was counted only a few times. The chain couples TRBV6-1 to TRBJ2-3; either TRBD1 or TRBD2 may supply D (6 bases each). The CDR3 consists of 15 residues. The germline V gene has CDR1 MNHNS and CDR2 SASEGT. V dropped 6 bases and J dropped 1 base, with 14 bases sitting between them. CDR3 nucleotides: TGTGCCAGCAGCCGCCCGGGGGCCCGCACAGATACGCAGTATTTT. It codes for CASSRPGARTDTQYF.

This clonotype occurred a few times. The chain couples TRBV18 to TRBJ2-1; TRBD1 matches 7 bases. V shed 0 bases and J 0 bases; nucleotides not matched to a gene: 5. The CDR3 spans 17 residues. Per germline, CDR1 KGHSH and CDR2 LQKENI. The CDR3, as DNA: TGTGCCAGCTCACCACCTAAGGGGGCGGTCTCCTACAATGAGCAGTTCTTC. Residues: CASSPPKGAVSYNEQFF.

This clonotype was counted ten times or more. This rearrangement joins TRBV25-1 to TRBJ1-1, with D perhaps TRBD1 (5 bases). With 3 bases removed from V and 1 base from J, the gap between germline ends came to 9 bases. The CDR3 is made up of 14 amino acids. The germline CDR1 and CDR2 sequences are MGHDK and SYGVNS. The CDR3 DNA reads TGTGCCAGCAGTGAGGGAGGGGCGAACACTGAAGCTTTCTTT. This sequence encodes CASSEGGANTEAFF.

In this sample, this clonotype turned up many times. The J gene is TRBJ1-5, the V gene TRBV28; D gene unclear. This CDR3 has 14 residues. Germline loops: CDR1 MDHEN, CDR2 SYDVKM. V was shortened by 3 bases and J by 5 bases, with 11 bases between the two germline ends. The CDR3 nucleotides are TGTGCCAGCAGTTTGGCCGGAACTCATCAGCCCCAGCATTTT. This sequence encodes CASSLAGTHQPQHF. Looking up the rest from reference TRBV28 and TRBJ1-5 gives the full variable domain: DVKVTQSSRYLVKRTGEKVFLECVQDMDHENMFWYRQDPGLGLRLIYFSYDVKMKEKGDIPEGYSVSREKKERFSLILESASTNQTSMYLCASSLAGTHQPQHFGDGTRLSIL.

This clonotype was seen many times. CDR3 loop: CASSLSPWSRGAANEKLFF. The CDR3 DNA follows: TGTGCCAGCAGTTTATCCCCCTGGTCCCGAGGAGCGGCTAATGAAAAACTGTTTTTT. The rearrangement uses TRBV27 and TRBJ1-4; D is uncertain. Trimming took off 0 bases at V and 3 bases at J, with 20 bases between the two ends. The germline V gene has CDR1 MNHEY and CDR2 SMNVEV (reference sequence). This CDR3 has 19 residues.

This clonotype occurred many times. The chain carries TRBV12-3 or TRBV12-4 and TRBJ1-2, with TRBD1 as a possible D gene (5 bases). The CDR3 is 14 amino acids. The V end was cut by 1 base, the J end by 8 bases, with 14 bases between. CDR3 in amino acids: CASSLVQGNQGYTF. For the CDR3, the DNA is TGTGCCAGCAGTTTAGTCCAGGGTAATCAGGGCTACACCTTC.

This clonotype has ten or more counts. V is TRBV28 and J is TRBJ1-6; D gene ambiguous. The germline V gene encodes CDR1 MDHEN and CDR2 SYDVKM. Trimming pared 6 bases from V and 6 bases from J, leaving 6 bases between. This CDR3 has 12 residues. The CDR3 is CASSRGNSPLHF. In DNA, the CDR3 is TGTGCCAGCAGCCGGGGTAATTCACCCCTCCACTTT.

This clonotype was counted many times. The chain carries TRBV2 and TRBJ2-1, with 8 nucleotides matching TRBD2. Germline trimming cut 3 bases from V and 8 bases from J; bases unmatched to any gene: 6. The CDR3 runs 14 residues. Germline V gene sequence: CDR1 SNHLY, CDR2 FYNNEI. CDR3 residues: CASSEGLVYYEQFF. CDR3 DNA: TGTGCCAGCAGTGAGGGACTAGTTTATTATGAGCAGTTCTTC.

At least ten counts were recorded for this clonotype. V gene TRBV18 combines with J gene TRBJ2-5, with D perhaps matching TRBD1 (6 bases). This CDR3 comprises 16 residues. Per germline, CDR1 KGHSH and CDR2 LQKENI. Trimming stripped 0 bases from V and 0 bases from J, with 11 bases between. The CDR3 DNA reads as TGTGCCAGCTCACCACCGGTCAGGGGATACCAAGAGACCCAGTACTTC. It is translated as CASSPPVRGYQETQYF.

Many counts were recorded for this clonotype. The rearrangement uses TRBV10-3 and TRBJ2-2; possible D gene TRBD2, 6 bases. V was cut by 8 bases and J by 2 bases, with 9 bases left in between. In germline, CDR1 is ENHRY, CDR2 SYGVKD. This CDR3 has 13 residues. CDR3 sequence: CAIGDSNTGELFF. For the CDR3, the DNA is TGTGCCATCGGGGACTCAAACACCGGGGAGCTGTTTTTT.

In its sample, this clonotype was seen a few times. The chain uses TRBV14 and TRBJ2-1; the D gene is possibly TRBD1 (6 bases). V dropped 0 bases and J dropped 4 bases, with 16 bases sitting between them. The CDR3 is 17 residues long. The V gene's germline CDR1 is SGHDN and CDR2 FVKESK. The CDR3 reads CASSQEIWGRYYNEQFF. In DNA, the CDR3 is TGTGCCAGCAGCCAAGAGATCTGGGGGCGTTATTACAATGAGCAGTTCTTC. The whole variable domain, remainder taken from reference TRBV14 and TRBJ2-1, is EAGVTQFPSHSVIEKGQTVTLRCDPISGHDNLYWYRRVMGKEIKFLLHFVKESKQDESGMPNNRFLAERTGGTYSTLKVQPAELEDSGVYFCASSQEIWGRYYNEQFFGPGTRLTVL.

This clonotype came up many times. The chain has TRBV2 and TRBJ2-7; D is perhaps TRBD1 or TRBD2 (6 bases each). Trimming removed 11 bases at V and 5 bases at J, with 22 bases between. The CDR3 loop spans 14 amino acids. Germline V CDR1 and CDR2: SNHLY, FYNNEI. The CDR3: CASSGAGGADEQYF. The CDR3 region has the DNA TGTGCCTCATCAGGGGCTGGCGGGGCTGACGAGCAGTACTTC.

CDR3 amino acids: CASSLEGPAITDTQYF. CDR3 bases: TGTGCCAGCAGCTTAGAGGGACCGGCCATCACAGATACGCAGTATTTT. This chain connects TRBV7-2 to TRBJ2-3; D assignment may be TRBD1 or TRBD2 (5 bases each). The CDR3 has 16 residues. The V gene's germline CDR1 is SGHTA and CDR2 FQGNSA. Trimming took off 1 base at V and 2 bases at J, with 13 bases between the two ends.

The chain joins TRBV11-2 to TRBJ2-5; D is perhaps TRBD2 (5 bases). Deletions cut 1 base from V and 5 bases from J, with 11 bases between. From germline, CDR1 is SGHAT and CDR2 FQNNGV. This CDR3 comprises 14 residues. The CDR3 DNA reads TGTGCCAGCAGCTTAGTTCCGGGGAGCGAGACCCAGTACTTC. Translating gives CASSLVPGSETQYF.

This clonotype was seen more than once but under ten times. The chain is built from TRBV4-2 and TRBJ2-4, with 10 bases matching TRBD2. Germline assignment: CDR1 LGHNA and CDR2 YNFKEQ. CDR3 size: 20 residues. Trimming cost V 0 bases and J 3 bases; bases outside gene matches: 14. DNA of the CDR3: TGTGCCAGCAGCCAAGATCTTTGGGAAGCGGGAGGGCCAGGCAAAAACATTCAGTACTTC. This sequence encodes CASSQDLWEAGGPGKNIQYF.

The V gene is TRBV6-2 or TRBV6-3, the J gene TRBJ2-3, with TRBD1 as a possible D gene (6 bases). V was trimmed by 2 bases and J by 4 bases, leaving 13 bases between them. Per germline, CDR1 MNHEY and CDR2 SVGEGT. The CDR3 has 15 residues. The CDR3 spells CASSYIQGWADTQYF. In nucleotides, the CDR3 is TGTGCCAGCAGTTACATTCAGGGGTGGGCAGATACGCAGTATTTT.

This clonotype was detected only a few times. The chain links TRBV4-2 to TRBJ2-2; D is uncertain. Trimming left V 5 bases short and J 4 bases short, with 11 bases between. There are 14 residues in the CDR3. The germline V gene has CDR1 LGHNA and CDR2 YNFKEQ. CDR3 in amino acids: CASSSYTSTGELFF. As DNA, the CDR3 is TGTGCCAGCAGCTCATACACTTCCACCGGGGAGCTGTTTTTT.

This clonotype was observed many times. The chain uses TRBV6-1 and TRBJ1-1, with TRBD1 identical over 7 bases. The length of the CDR3 is 14 residues. Trimming removed 6 bases from V and 4 bases from J; junction bases left unmatched: 8. Looked up from germline, CDR1 is MNHNS and CDR2 is SASEGT. The CDR3 loop reads CASRPGQLGTEAFF. The CDR3 region has the DNA TGTGCCAGCAGACCGGGACAGCTGGGCACTGAAGCTTTCTTT.